This TCR beta chain was sequenced for a study of T cell responses to AZD1222 COVID-19 vaccine (dated by TCRdb to about 2021). Notes on the research overall: AZD1222 recipients with second doses at about 4 weeks or about 12 weeks were pooled, because spike-specific TCR depth and breadth did not differ between schedules. A total of 233 trial participants underwent TCR sequencing, of whom around 210 had received two doses of AZD1222 and 26 had received two doses of the MenACWY control vaccine. Trial participants were enrolled by age into 18-55, 56-69 and 70-plus year subgroups, with 148, 28 and 57 TCR-sequenced participants respectively.

On this clone: Its antigen has not been determined. No much larger clone exists at a distance of one base, and base qualities are not known.

The CDR3 regions of human TCRbeta chains were subjected to immunosequencing. The published analysis was carried out like this. Repertoire TCRs were matched against a reference library of SARS-CoV-2-specific TCRs generated with the MIRA antigen-specificity platform. Breadth was defined as the fraction of unique TCRs that were SARS-CoV-2-associated, and depth was defined as the fraction of total T cells that were SARS-CoV-2-associated. Using the MIRA data, each spike-specific TCR was mapped to the spike region that the TCR reacts to and placed in a CD4 or CD8 class. Log10-transformed breadth and depth values were compared by one-way ANOVA with Sidak's multiple comparisons tests. TCRdb took over this immuneACCESS table, retaining in-frame rearrangements with V and J assigned. Such tables are incomplete; in checked studies, under half of the missing clones stem from an unresolved V gene, and the remainder is unexplained. That table gives V, J and clone size, and the DNA gave D and trimming. This sample holds under 150,000 clones; over 85% were observed only once. The ten biggest clones cover around 5.9% of the sample.

Per the publication, the time point label means: baseline before first vaccination. Samples from vaccinated people were obtained from the UK trials COV001 and COV002, which included a single-blind randomized controlled phase 2/3 trial of AZD1222 (ChAdOx1 nCoV-19) in healthy adults. For TCRbeta chain sequencing, PBMC samples from trial participants were taken at day 0 and at day 28 after the second dose. V gives up 3 bases and J gives up 5 bases, and the segment between their germline ends measures 16 bases. From cysteine to phenylalanine, the CDR3 is 15 amino acids long. This entry keeps only the CDR3 DNA: 45 bases, framed from base 1. In the germline V gene (reference sequence), CDR1 corresponds to LGHDT and CDR2 to YNNKEL. The full study reports these points: Reportedly, almost half of the unique spike-specific TCRs recognized epitopes lying outside the regions that are mutated in the B.1.351 and B.1.1.7 variants. After two AZD1222 doses, both the breadth and the depth of spike-specific TCRs were significantly higher than at day 0 and than in MenACWY recipients. Conclusions about previously exposed vaccinees were limited because only six AZD1222 recipients were SARS-CoV-2 seropositive at baseline. Participants were mostly white British and included more females than males, and it was suggested by the authors that clonal diversity may have been underestimated. Vaccine-associated CD4 TCRs spanned the whole spike protein, with dominant responses in regions 160-218 and 743-854. Because no day 14 peak-response samples were available, repertoires were characterized only after the peak T cell response. The 56-69-year group was small, and its depth increase did not reach significance, likely because of low power.

The receptor comes from an adult in good health. The chain is encoded by TRBV3-1 (or the pseudogene TRBV3-2) joined to TRBJ1-1; confidence is insufficient to name the D gene. This material consisted of peripheral blood, taken on day 0 of AZD1222 vaccination. The sequenced DNA: TGTGCCAGCAGCCAGCGCTCCACCTGGGAAACTGAAGCTTTCTTT. It specifies CASSQRSTWETEAFF.